The 13 T cell receptor beta chains below all came from one sample that was sequenced in a study of T cells in Graves' hyperthyroidism and ophthalmopathy. The TCR beta CDR3 regions underwent amplification using RNA transcripts as the source. The HTBI primer set was used in a first-round RT-PCR of the TCR CDR3. TCRdb re-derived calls from the multiplex PCR reads in MiXCR, one entry per CDR3 protein. The profile covers over 700,000 distinct CDR3 sequences, with around 20% appearing a single time and approximately 16% taken by the ten largest. Sequencing was carried out using blood. All receptors come from a woman aged 45-59 years with Graves' hyperthyroidism that later progressed to Graves' ophthalmopathy.

This clonotype was seen many times. This chain uses TRBV6-5 with TRBJ2-2, with 12 bases fitting TRBD2. Germline values: CDR1 MNHEY, CDR2 SVGAGI. The junction had 7 bases not matched to a gene; V was cut back by 0 bases and J by 5 bases. CDR3 length: 18 amino acids. Here the CDR3 DNA reads TGTGCCAGCAGTTACTCGAGGCTAGCGGGGGGGTTGACCGGGGAGCTGTTTTTT. This gives the protein CASSYSRLAGGLTGELFF.

This clonotype came up a few times. The chain carries TRBV5-1 and TRBJ1-1, with D unresolved. CDR1 is SGHRS, CDR2 YFSETQ, per germline. The CDR3 is made up of 16 amino acids. The V and J ends lost 3 bases and 1 base respectively, with 16 bases between them. Written as DNA, the CDR3 is TGCGCCAGCAGCTCTTACCGGTCCCAAGAGAACACTGAAGCTTTCTTT. Translated: CASSSYRSQENTEAFF.

This clonotype was detected a few times. The chain uses TRBV15 and TRBJ2-5, with a possible D match to TRBD1 (6 bases). The CDR3 covers 15 residues. Germline loops: CDR1 LNHNV, CDR2 YYDKDF (reference sequence). Trimming removed 0 bases at V and 4 bases at J, with 12 bases between. The CDR3 region has the DNA TGTGCCACCAGCAGAGATAACAGGGTGGGAGAGACCCAGTACTTC. It codes for CATSRDNRVGETQYF.

This clonotype was counted a few times. This sequence joins TRBV27 and TRBJ2-5; no firm D call. Germline loops: CDR1 MNHEY, CDR2 SMNVEV (reference sequence). V shed 2 bases and J shed 7 bases, with 11 bases lying between them. This CDR3 has 13 residues. The chain's CDR3 is CASSLGILGTQYF. CDR3 coding DNA: TGTGCCAGCAGTTTAGGGATCCTCGGGACCCAGTACTTC.

The chain uses TRBV10-3 and TRBJ2-1; 8 bases agree with TRBD1. Germline V gene data show CDR1 as ENHRY and CDR2 as SYGVKD. The junction had 6 bases not matched to a gene; V was cut back by 9 bases and J by 8 bases. This CDR3 has 12 amino acids. The CDR3 spells CAIGGQADEQFF. The CDR3 DNA reads TGTGCCATTGGGGGACAGGCGGATGAGCAGTTCTTC.

The chain employs TRBV5-6 and TRBJ1-4, with 9 bases lining up with TRBD1. The J segment lost 8 bases and the V segment lost 4 bases, leaving 12 bases of the junction unmatched. This CDR3 is 16 amino acids long. CDR1 is SGHDT and CDR2 is YYEEEE in the germline V gene. DNA of the CDR3: TGTGCCAGCAGCGAAAGGGACAGGGAAGTCTACGAAAAACTGTTTTTT. Its translation is CASSERDREVYEKLFF.

Many counts were recorded for this clonotype. The V call is TRBV2, the J call TRBJ1-4; the D is unclear. Germline-derived CDR1 and CDR2 are SNHLY and FYNNEI. The V and J ends lost 6 bases and 8 bases respectively, with 16 bases between them. The CDR3 is 14 amino acids. The CDR3 loop reads CASRLGGPPEKLFF. In DNA form, the CDR3 reads TGTGCCAGCAGACTGGGAGGGCCTCCGGAAAAACTGTTTTTT.

V and J are TRBV27 and TRBJ2-3; D might be TRBD2 (7 bases). This CDR3 is built from 16 residues. The V end was cut by 5 bases, the J end by 1 base, with 16 bases between. Germline loops: CDR1 MNHEY, CDR2 SMNVEV (reference sequence). This CDR3 reads CASSLGGGWGTDTQYF. The CDR3 nucleotides are TGTGCCAGCAGTCTTGGGGGGGGCTGGGGCACAGATACGCAGTATTTT.

This clonotype has just a few counts. This rearrangement joins TRBV10-3 to TRBJ1-2; a weak D match, TRBD1 (5 bases). Trimming removed 0 bases from V and 3 bases from J, with 11 bases in between. The CDR3 consists of 15 residues. Germline assignment: CDR1 ENHRY and CDR2 SYGVKD. CDR3 region: CAISESAGLDYGYTF. The CDR3 DNA reads as TGTGCCATCAGTGAGTCGGCAGGGTTGGACTATGGCTACACCTTC.

This clonotype was counted ten times or more. The genes are TRBV2 and TRBJ1-1, with D possibly being TRBD1 (5 bases). The CDR3 sequence is 13 residues long. Germline lookup yields CDR1 SNHLY and CDR2 FYNNEI. The V end lost 1 base, the J end lost 4 bases, and 7 bases lay between the germline ends. Here the CDR3 DNA reads TGTGCCAGCAGTGAAGTCAGGGCCACTGAAGCTTTCTTT. Translating it yields CASSEVRATEAFF.

V and J are TRBV2 and TRBJ2-1, with 11 bases aligning to TRBD2. The CDR3 consists of 16 residues. V dropped 8 bases and J dropped 1; count of bases not matched to a gene: 7. The germline CDR1 and CDR2 sequences are SNHLY and FYNNEI. The CDR3 bases are TGTGCCAGCTTGGGACTAGCGGACCCATCCTACAATGAGCAGTTCTTC. It specifies CASLGLADPSYNEQFF.

With regard to this clonotype: Given a much more abundant clone one base away, this may be a read error. V is TRBV11-2 and J is TRBJ2-2; D is perhaps TRBD2 (6 bases). The CDR3 extends over 15 amino acids. CDR1 is SGHAT and CDR2 is FQNNGV in the germline V gene. CDR3 DNA sequence: TGTGCCAGCAGCTTGGAGGGGCGGAACACCGGGGAGCCGTTTTTT. Residues: CASSLEGRNTGEPFF.

This clonotype was seen many times. J is TRBJ2-1 and V is TRBV7-2; D is undetermined. Germline values: CDR1 SGHTA, CDR2 FQGNSA. The CDR3 sequence is 13 residues long. Trimming left V 0 bases short and J 5 bases short, with 5 bases between. CDR3 loop: CASSLALNNEQFF. The CDR3 region has the DNA TGTGCCAGCAGCTTAGCTTTGAACAATGAGCAGTTCTTC.